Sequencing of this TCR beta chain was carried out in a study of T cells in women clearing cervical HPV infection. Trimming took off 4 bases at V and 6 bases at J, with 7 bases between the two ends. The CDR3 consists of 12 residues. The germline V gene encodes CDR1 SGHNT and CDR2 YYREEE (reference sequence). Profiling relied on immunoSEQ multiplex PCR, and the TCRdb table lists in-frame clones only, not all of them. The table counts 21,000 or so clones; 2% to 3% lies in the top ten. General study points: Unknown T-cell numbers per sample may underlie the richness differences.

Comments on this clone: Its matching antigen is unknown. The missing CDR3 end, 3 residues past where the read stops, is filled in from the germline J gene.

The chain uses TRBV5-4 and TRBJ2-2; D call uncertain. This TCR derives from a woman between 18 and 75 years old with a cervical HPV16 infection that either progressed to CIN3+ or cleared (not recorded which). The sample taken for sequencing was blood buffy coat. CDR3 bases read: TGTGCCAGCAGCCCCCGGGCCGGGGAG. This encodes CASSPRAGE. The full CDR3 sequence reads CASSPRAGELFF.